A selection of T cell receptor beta chains follows, all from one sample in a study of blood T cell repertoires in COVID-19. The data were produced by immunoSEQ multiplex PCR, yet TCRdb's version contains in-frame clones alone and is incomplete. The sample has about 410,000 clones, roughly 90% seen once. The material sequenced was peripheral blood. Source of these receptors: a woman in her 30s with active or convalescent COVID-19. CDR3s include the opening cysteine and the closing phenylalanine or tryptophan. Fields, in order: V gene, D gene, J gene, clone size, CDR3 DNA, CDR3 protein. D genes are given only for firm matches. A clone size is listed for some rows: how often the clone was seen (once, few, many), or a class if it is expanded.

>TRBV7-9|-|TRBJ1-1|-
TGTGCCAGCAGCCCGACGACAGCCCTTTACACTGAAGCTTTCTTT
CASSPTTALYTEAFF
>TRBV7-8|-|TRBJ1-2|-
TGTGCCAGCAGCTTAGTTGGAGGAGTAGACTATGGCTACACCTTC
CASSLVGGVDYGYTF
>TRBV5-8|-|TRBJ2-7|-
TGTGCCAGCAGCTCACGACAGGCCAAGTACTTC
CASSSRQAKYF
>TRBV5-1|-|TRBJ1-1|-
TGCGCCAGCAGCTACTCCAACCGGACACCGAACACTGAAGCTTTCTTT
CASSYSNRTPNTEAFF
>TRBV5-1|-|TRBJ1-5|-
TGCGCCAGCAGCCCCACCCCTACCGGGGTTGGGGGCAATCAGCCCCAGCATTTT
CASSPTPTGVGGNQPQHF
>TRBV5-1|TRBD2|TRBJ2-1|-
TGCGCCAGCAGCTTAGAGAATAGCGGGAGGAGGAATGAGCAGTTCTTC
CASSLENSGRRNEQFF
>TRBV19|TRBD2|TRBJ2-5|-
TGTGCCAGTAGTATTGGTAGCGGGGGGTTAGGAGCCCAGGATGTGACCCAGTACTTC
CASSIGSGGLGAQDVTQYF
>TRBV5-6|TRBD1|TRBJ2-1|-
TGTGCCAGCAGCTTGGTAGGGACAGGGTCCTACAATGAGCAGTTCTTC
CASSLVGTGSYNEQFF
>TRBV3-1/TRBV3-2|-|TRBJ1-6|-
TGTGCCAGCAGCCAAGGACAGGTCCCGAATAATTCACCCCTCCACTTT
CASSQGQVPNNSPLHF
>TRBV19|TRBD1|TRBJ1-4|-
TGTGCCAGTAGAGACCGGGACAGGGACGAAAAACTGTTTTTT
CASRDRDRDEKLFF
>TRBV6-4|TRBD1|TRBJ2-1|once
TGTGCCAGCAGTCGGACGGACAGGGCCCCTTACAATGAGCAGTTCTTC
CASSRTDRAPYNEQFF
>TRBV11-3|TRBD2|TRBJ2-3|-
TGTGCCAGCAGCCCAGGACTAGCGGGGGCCCGGGGGGATACGCAGTATTTT
CASSPGLAGARGDTQYF
>TRBV19|-|TRBJ1-1|-
TGTGCCAGTAGTATGGCGGGCGGGATGAACACTGAAGCTTTCTTT
CASSMAGGMNTEAFF
>TRBV19|-|TRBJ2-7|once
TGTGCCAGTTCGGTCGGGTCCTACGAGCAGTACTTC
CASSVGSYEQYF
>TRBV10-3|-|TRBJ1-1|-
TGTGCCACCAAGCTGCCCACGGGGAACACTGAAGCTTTCTTT
CATKLPTGNTEAFF
>TRBV30|TRBD2|TRBJ2-2|-
TGTGCCTGGGGGAGAGCGGGAGTCACCGGGGAGCTGTTTTTT
CAWGRAGVTGELFF
>TRBV27|TRBD2|TRBJ2-7|-
TGTGCCAGCAGCCAAACGACTAGCGACTACGAGCAGTACTTC
CASSQTTSDYEQYF
>TRBV5-1|-|TRBJ2-3|-
TGCGCCAGCAGCTTGGCAGGTAGCGCTATAGATACGCAGTATTTT
CASSLAGSAIDTQYF
>TRBV4-2|TRBD1|TRBJ1-3|-
TGTGCCAGCAGCCAAGGGGACAGGACCCCCTCTGGAAACACCATATATTTT
CASSQGDRTPSGNTIYF
>TRBV3-1/TRBV3-2|-|TRBJ2-7|-
TGTGCCAGCAGCCAAGTTGAACGGGGCGAGCAGTACTTC
CASSQVERGEQYF
>TRBV2|TRBD2|TRBJ2-7|-
TGTGCCAGCCAGCGGGGGGCCTACGAGCAGTACTTC
CASQRGAYEQYF
>TRBV19|-|TRBJ1-6|-
TGTGCCACCCCCAGCGAGGAAAATTCACCCCTCCACTTT
CATPSEENSPLHF
>TRBV18|TRBD2|TRBJ2-7|-
TGTGCCAGCTCCGCAGGGTTGGGGACTACCGCCTACGAGCAGTACTTC
CASSAGLGTTAYEQYF
>TRBV4-2|-|TRBJ1-1|-
TGTGCCAGCAGCCAAGACGCGGGGATGGCTGAAGCTTTCTTT
CASSQDAGMAEAFF
>TRBV6-1|-|TRBJ2-1|-
TGTGCCAGCAGTGATTCGGGTTCGAAGTCCTACAATGAGCAGTTCTTC
CASSDSGSKSYNEQFF
>TRBV15|-|TRBJ2-1|-
TGTGCCACCAGCAGAGATCGGGGTGGCGAGCAGTTCTTC
CATSRDRGGEQFF
>TRBV7-6|TRBD1|TRBJ2-7|-
TGTGCCAGCAGCACACAGGGGGGAATAGACGAGCAGTACTTC
CASSTQGGIDEQYF